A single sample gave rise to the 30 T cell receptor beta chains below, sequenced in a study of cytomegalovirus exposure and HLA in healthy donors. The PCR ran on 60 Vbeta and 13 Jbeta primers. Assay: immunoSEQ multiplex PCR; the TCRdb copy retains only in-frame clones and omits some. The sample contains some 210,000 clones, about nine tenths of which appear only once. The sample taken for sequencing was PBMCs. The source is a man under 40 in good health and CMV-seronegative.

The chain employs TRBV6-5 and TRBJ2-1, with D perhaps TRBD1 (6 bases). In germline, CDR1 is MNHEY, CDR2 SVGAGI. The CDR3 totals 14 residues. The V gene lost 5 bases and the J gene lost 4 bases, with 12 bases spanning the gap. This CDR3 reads CASSPWTDYNEQFF. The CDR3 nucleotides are TGTGCCAGCAGTCCCTGGACAGATTACAATGAGCAGTTCTTC.

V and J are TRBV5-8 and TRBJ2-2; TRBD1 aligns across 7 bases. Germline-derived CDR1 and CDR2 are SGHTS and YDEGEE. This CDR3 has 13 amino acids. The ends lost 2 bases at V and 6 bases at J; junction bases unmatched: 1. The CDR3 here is CASSFGQAGELFF. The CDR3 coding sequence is TGTGCCAGCAGCTTCGGACAGGCCGGGGAGCTGTTTTTT.

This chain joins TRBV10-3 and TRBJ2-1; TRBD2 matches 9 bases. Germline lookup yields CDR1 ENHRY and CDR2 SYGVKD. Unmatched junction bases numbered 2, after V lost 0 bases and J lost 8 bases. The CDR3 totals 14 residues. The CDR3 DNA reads TGTGCCATCAGTGAGTCGGCTAGCGGGGATGAGCAGTTCTTC. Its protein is CAISESASGDEQFF.

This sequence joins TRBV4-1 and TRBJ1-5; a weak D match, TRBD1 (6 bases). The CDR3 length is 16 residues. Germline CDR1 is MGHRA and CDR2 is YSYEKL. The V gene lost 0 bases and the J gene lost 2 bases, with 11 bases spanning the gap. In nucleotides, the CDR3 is TGCGCCAGCAGCCAAGATTTGGGGGCGGGCAATCAGCCCCAGCATTTT. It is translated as CASSQDLGAGNQPQHF.

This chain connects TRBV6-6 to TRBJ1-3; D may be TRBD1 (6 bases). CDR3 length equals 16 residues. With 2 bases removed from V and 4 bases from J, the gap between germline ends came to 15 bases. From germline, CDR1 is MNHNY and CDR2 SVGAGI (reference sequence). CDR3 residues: CASSYATQGPGNTIYF. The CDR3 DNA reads TGTGCCAGCAGTTACGCTACACAGGGTCCAGGAAACACCATATATTTT.

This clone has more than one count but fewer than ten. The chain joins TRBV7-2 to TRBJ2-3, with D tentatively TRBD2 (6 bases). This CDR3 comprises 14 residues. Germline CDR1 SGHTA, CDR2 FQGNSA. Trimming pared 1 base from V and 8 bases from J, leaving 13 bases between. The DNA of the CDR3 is TGTGCCAGCAGCTTAGGTTGGGCGGGGACTACGCAGTATTTT. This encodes CASSLGWAGTTQYF.

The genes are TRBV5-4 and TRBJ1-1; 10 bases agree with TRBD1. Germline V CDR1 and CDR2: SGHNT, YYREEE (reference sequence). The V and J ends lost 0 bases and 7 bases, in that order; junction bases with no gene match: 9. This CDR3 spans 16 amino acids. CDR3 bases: TGTGCCAGCAGCTTGGGGGGACAGGGGAGGTCATTTGAAGCTTTCTTT. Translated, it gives CASSLGGQGRSFEAFF. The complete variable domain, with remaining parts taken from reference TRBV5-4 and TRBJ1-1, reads ETGVTQSPTHLIKTRGQQVTLRCSSQSGHNTVSWYQQALGQGPQFIFQYYREEENGRGNFPPRFSGLQFPNYSSELNVNALELDDSALYLCASSLGGQGRSFEAFFGQGTRLTVV.

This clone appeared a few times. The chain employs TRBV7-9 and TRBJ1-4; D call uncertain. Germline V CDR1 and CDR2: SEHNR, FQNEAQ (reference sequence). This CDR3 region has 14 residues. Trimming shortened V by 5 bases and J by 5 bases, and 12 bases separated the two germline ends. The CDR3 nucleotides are TGTGCCAGCAGCGTCGCCGGGTTAAATGAAAAACTGTTTTTT. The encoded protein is CASSVAGLNEKLFF.

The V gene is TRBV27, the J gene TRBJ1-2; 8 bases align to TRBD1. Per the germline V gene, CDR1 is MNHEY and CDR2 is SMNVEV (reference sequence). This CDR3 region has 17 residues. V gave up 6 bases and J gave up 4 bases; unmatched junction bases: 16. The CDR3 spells CASSFSTGTGTSYGYTF. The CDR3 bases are TGTGCCAGCAGCTTTTCCACCGGGACAGGCACATCCTATGGCTACACCTTC.

The DNA of the CDR3 is TGTGCCCGGGACAGGGAAAACACCGGGGAGCTGTTTTTT. Residues: CARDRENTGELFF. V is TRBV30 and J is TRBJ2-2; 9 bases line up with TRBD1. The CDR3 has 13 amino acids. Unmatched junction bases numbered 3, after V lost 8 bases and J lost 2 bases. The germline CDR1 and CDR2 sequences are GTSNPN and SVGIG (reference sequence).

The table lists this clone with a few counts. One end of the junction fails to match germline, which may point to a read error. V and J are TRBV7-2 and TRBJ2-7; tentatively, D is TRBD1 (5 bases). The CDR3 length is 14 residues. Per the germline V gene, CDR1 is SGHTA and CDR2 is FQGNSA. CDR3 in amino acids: CASSLGGALLEQYF. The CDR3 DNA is TGTGCCAGCAGTTTAGGTGGGGCCCTACTCGAGCAGTACTTC. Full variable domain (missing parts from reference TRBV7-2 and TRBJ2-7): GAGVSQSPSNKVTEKGKDVELRCDPISGHTALYWYRQSLGQGLEFLIYFQGNSAPDKSGLPSDRFSAERTGGSVSTLTIQRTQQEDSAVYLCASSLGGALLEQYFGPGTRLTVT.

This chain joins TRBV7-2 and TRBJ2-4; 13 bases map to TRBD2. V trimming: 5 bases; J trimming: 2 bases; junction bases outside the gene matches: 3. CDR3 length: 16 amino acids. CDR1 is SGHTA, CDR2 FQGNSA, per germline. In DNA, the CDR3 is TGTGCCAGCAGCAAGACTAGCGGGGGGTCCAAAAACATTCAGTACTTC. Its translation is CASSKTSGGSKNIQYF.

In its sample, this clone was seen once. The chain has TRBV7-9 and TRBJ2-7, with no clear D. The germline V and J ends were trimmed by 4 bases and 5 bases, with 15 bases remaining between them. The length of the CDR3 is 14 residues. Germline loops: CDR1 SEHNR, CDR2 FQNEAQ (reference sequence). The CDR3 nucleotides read TGTGCCAGCAGCTCCATCACCCGGTCCCACGAGCAGTACTTC. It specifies CASSSITRSHEQYF. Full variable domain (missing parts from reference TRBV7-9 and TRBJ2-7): DTGVSQNPRHKITKRGQNVTFRCDPISEHNRLYWYRQTLGQGPEFLTYFQNEAQLEKSRLLSDRFSAERPKGSFSTLEIQRTEQGDSAMYLCASSSITRSHEQYFGPGTRLTVT.

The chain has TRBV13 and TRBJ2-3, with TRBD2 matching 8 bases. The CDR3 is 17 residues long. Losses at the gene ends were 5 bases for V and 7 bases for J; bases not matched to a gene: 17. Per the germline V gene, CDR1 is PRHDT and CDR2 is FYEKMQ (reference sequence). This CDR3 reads CASSQLAETLPYYTQYF. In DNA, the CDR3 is TGTGCCAGCAGCCAACTAGCGGAGACACTCCCTTATTATACGCAGTATTTT.

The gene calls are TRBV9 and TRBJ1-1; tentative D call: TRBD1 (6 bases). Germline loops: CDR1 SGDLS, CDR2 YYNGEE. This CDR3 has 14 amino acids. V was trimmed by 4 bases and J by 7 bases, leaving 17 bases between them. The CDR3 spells CASSSIPGTSEAFF. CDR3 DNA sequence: TGTGCCAGCAGCTCTATCCCCGGGACAAGTGAAGCTTTCTTT.

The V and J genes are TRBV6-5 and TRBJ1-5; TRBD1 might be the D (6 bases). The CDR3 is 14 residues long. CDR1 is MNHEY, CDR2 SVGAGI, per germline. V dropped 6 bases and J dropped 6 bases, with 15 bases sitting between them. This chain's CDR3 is CASRPSTGPQPQHF. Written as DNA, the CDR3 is TGTGCCAGCAGGCCTAGCACAGGGCCTCAGCCCCAGCATTTT.

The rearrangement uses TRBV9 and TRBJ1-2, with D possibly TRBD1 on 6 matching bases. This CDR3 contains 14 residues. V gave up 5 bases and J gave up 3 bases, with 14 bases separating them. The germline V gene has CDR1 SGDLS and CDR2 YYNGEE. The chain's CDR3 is CASSRNRVDYGYTF. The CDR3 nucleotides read TGTGCCAGCAGTCGTAACAGGGTGGACTATGGCTACACCTTC.

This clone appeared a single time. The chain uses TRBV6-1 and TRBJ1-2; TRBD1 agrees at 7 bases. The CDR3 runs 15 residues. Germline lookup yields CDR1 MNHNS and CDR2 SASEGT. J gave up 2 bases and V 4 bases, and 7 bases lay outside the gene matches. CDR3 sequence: CASSVRDSPNYGYTF. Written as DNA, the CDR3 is TGTGCCAGCAGTGTCCGGGACAGTCCAAACTATGGCTACACCTTC.

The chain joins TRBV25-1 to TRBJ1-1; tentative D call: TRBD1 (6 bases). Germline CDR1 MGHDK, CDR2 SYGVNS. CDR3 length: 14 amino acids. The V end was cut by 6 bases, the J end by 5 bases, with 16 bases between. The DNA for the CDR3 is TGTGCCAGCAGCCTACAGGGTCTGGAAACTGAAGCTTTCTTT. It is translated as CASSLQGLETEAFF.

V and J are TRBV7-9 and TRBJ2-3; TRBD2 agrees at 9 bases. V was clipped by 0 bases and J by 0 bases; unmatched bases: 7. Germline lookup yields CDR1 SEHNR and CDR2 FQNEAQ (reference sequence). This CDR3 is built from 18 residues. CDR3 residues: CASSLAVASGTSTDTQYF. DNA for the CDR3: TGTGCCAGCAGCTTAGCGGTGGCTAGCGGGACGAGCACAGATACGCAGTATTTT.

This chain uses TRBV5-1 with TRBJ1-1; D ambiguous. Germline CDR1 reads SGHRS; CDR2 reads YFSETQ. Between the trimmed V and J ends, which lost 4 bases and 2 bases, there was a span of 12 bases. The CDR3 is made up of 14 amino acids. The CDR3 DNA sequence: TGCGCCAGCAGCCCTCGGAGCTACAACACTGAAGCTTTCTTT. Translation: CASSPRSYNTEAFF.

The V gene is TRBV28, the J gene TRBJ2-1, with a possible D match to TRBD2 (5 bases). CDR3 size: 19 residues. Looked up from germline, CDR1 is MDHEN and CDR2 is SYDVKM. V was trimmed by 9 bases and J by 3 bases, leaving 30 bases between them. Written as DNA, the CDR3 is TGTGCCAGTAGTCCCCTACTTCGGATGAGCGGTCAAATCTACAATGAGCAGTTCTTC. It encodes CASSPLLRMSGQIYNEQFF. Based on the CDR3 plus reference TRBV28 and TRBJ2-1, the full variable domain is DVKVTQSSRYLVKRTGEKVFLECVQDMDHENMFWYRQDPGLGLRLIYFSYDVKMKEKGDIPEGYSVSREKKERFSLILESASTNQTSMYLCASSPLLRMSGQIYNEQFFGPGTRLTVL.

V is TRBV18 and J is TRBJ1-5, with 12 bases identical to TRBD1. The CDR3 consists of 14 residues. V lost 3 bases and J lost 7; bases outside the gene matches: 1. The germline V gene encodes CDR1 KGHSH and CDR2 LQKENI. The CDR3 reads CASSPGQGAQPQHF. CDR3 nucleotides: TGTGCCAGCTCACCGGGACAGGGGGCCCAGCCCCAGCATTTT.

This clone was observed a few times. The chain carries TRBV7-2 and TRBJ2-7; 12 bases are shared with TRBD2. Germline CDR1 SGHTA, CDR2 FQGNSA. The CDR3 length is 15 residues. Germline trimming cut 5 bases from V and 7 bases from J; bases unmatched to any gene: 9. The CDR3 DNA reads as TGTGCCAGCAGCGTAACTAGCGGGGGGCCAGCGGAGCAGTACTTC. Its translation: CASSVTSGGPAEQYF.

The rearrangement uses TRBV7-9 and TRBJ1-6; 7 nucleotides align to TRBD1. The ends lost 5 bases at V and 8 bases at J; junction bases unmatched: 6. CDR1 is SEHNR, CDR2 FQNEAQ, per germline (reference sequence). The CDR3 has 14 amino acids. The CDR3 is CASSAGQRHSPLHF. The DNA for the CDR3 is TGTGCCAGCAGCGCGGGACAGCGCCATTCACCCCTCCACTTT.

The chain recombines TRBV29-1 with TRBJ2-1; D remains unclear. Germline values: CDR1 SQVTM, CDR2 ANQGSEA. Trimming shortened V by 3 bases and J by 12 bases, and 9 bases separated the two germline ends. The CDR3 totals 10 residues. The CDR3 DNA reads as TGCAGCGTTGAGGAGAAGATGCAGTTCTTC. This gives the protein CSVEEKMQFF.

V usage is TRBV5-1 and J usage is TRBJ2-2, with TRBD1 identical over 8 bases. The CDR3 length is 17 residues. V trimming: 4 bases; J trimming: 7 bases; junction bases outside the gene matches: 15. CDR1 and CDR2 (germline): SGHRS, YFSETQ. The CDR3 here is CASSPHSETGVFGELFF. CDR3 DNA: TGCGCCAGCAGCCCGCATTCGGAGACAGGGGTTTTCGGGGAGCTGTTTTTT.

The DNA for the CDR3 is TGTGCCAGCAGGGAGAGATTAGCCAAAAACATTCAGTACTTC. Its protein is CASRERLAKNIQYF. The chain joins TRBV21-1 to TRBJ2-4; the D call of TRBD2 is as the table states it, not checked on the DNA. TRBV21-1 is a known pseudogene. The CDR3 contains 14 residues.

Here the CDR3 DNA reads TGTGCCACCCGGGACTCATCAAGGGGGGAGCAGTACTTC. Its protein product is CATRDSSRGEQYF. V usage is TRBV6-4 and J usage is TRBJ2-7; D could derive from TRBD1 or TRBD2 (6 bases each). This CDR3 is built from 13 residues. The V gene lost 10 bases and the J gene lost 7 bases, with 20 bases spanning the gap. The germline gives CDR1 MRHNA, CDR2 SNTAGT.

Here the CDR3 reads CASSSGQGLNYGYTF. CDR3 in DNA: TGTGCCAGCAGCTCGGGACAGGGGTTAAACTATGGCTACACCTTC. V usage is TRBV7-9 and J usage is TRBJ1-2; 10 nucleotides line up with TRBD1. Unmatched junction bases numbered 4, after V lost 4 bases and J lost 2 bases. CDR3 length: 15 amino acids. Germline CDR1 and CDR2: SEHNR and FQNEAQ (reference sequence). The variable domain in full, completed from reference TRBV7-9 and TRBJ1-2, reads DTGVSQNPRHKITKRGQNVTFRCDPISEHNRLYWYRQTLGQGPEFLTYFQNEAQLEKSRLLSDRFSAERPKGSFSTLEIQRTEQGDSAMYLCASSSGQGLNYGYTFGSGTRLTVV.